This TCR beta chain is drawn from a study of regulatory T cells in long-lasting Graves disease. V was shortened by 1 base and J by 2 bases, with 11 bases between the two germline ends. The CDR3 is 15 amino acids. The time point denotes: newly diagnosed GD, antithyroid drugs for less than 3 months. Construction of the TCR library relied on RNA isolated from PBMCs. With EDTA tubes as the receptacles, around 10 milliliters of peripheral blood were drawn. This clonotype was counted at least ten times. Its antigen is currently unknown. Study results and caveats: Persistent disease favored TRBV28, TRBJ1-2 and TRBJ2-5.

Arm-PCR of CDR3 regions with iRepertoire HTBI primers generated TCR beta libraries. TCRdb re-analysed the multiplex PCR reads in MiXCR, keeping a single row per CDR3 protein. The sample consists of some 560,000 distinct CDR3 sequences, about 16% of them appearing once. A further study also used this sample, focusing on T cells in Graves' hyperthyroidism and ophthalmopathy. From that report: During a first-round RT-PCR of the TCR CDR3, the HTBI primer set was used.

Sequencing was performed on peripheral blood mononuclear cells (PBMCs), taken at new diagnosis, from a patient treated with antithyroid drugs. The chain uses TRBV12-3 or TRBV12-4 and TRBJ1-1; tentatively, D is TRBD1 (5 bases). The TCR originated in a woman aged 35-65 years with Graves disease. In nucleotides, the CDR3 is TGTGCCAGCAGTTTAGGCTCAGGGTCTAACACTGAAGCTTTCTTT. Residues: CASSLGSGSNTEAFF.